This T cell receptor beta chain was sequenced for a study of memory CD8 T cells in hepatitis C reinfection. Overall study: A couple of donors resolved primary infection, then developed chronic reinfection.

J gave up 6 bases and V 2 bases, and 0 bases lay outside the gene matches. The CDR3 has 13 residues. The V gene's germline CDR1 is MNHEY and CDR2 SVGAGI. Sequencing was performed with immunoSEQ multiplex PCR; in TCRdb, only in-frame clones are kept and a portion is missing. The sample includes 45,000 to 50,000 clones, 75% to 90% of them seen just once. Time point specified: late/post reinfection, 12 to 24 weeks after detection. The sorted cells went straight to TCR sequencing with no prior in vitro expansion. Control naive CD8 T cells came from two donors at all three reinfection time points. The rearrangement uses TRBV6-5 and TRBJ1-2, with 10 positions matching TRBD1. The receptor was derived from a man aged 18 to 30 with hepatitis C virus infection. The material sequenced was naive CD8+ T cells sorted from blood. CDR3 sequence (DNA): TGTGCCAGCAGTTACGGACAGGGGGATGGCTACACCTTC. Residues: CASSYGQGDGYTF.